The next 30 T cell receptor beta chains were all read from a single sample in a study of blood T cell repertoires in COVID-19. Using immunoSEQ multiplex PCR, the repertoire was profiled, and TCRdb retains in-frame clones only, with some absent. The sample holds 200,000 to 250,000 clones, 86% seen once. Sequencing was performed on peripheral blood. These receptor sequences come from an elderly man with acute or convalescent COVID-19.

This clone turned up a few times. The DNA for the CDR3 is TGCGCCAGCAGCTCCTCCTCTAGCGGGGAACAAGAGACCCAGTACTTC. This encodes CASSSSSSGEQETQYF. This sequence joins TRBV5-1 and TRBJ2-5, with 9 positions matching TRBD2. This CDR3 is built from 16 residues. J lost 2 bases, V lost 3 bases, and 8 bases had no gene match. Germline values: CDR1 SGHRS, CDR2 YFSETQ.

This clone was seen a few times. The rearrangement uses TRBV7-9 and TRBJ1-1, with D unresolved. The CDR3 consists of 16 residues. Germline V lookup: CDR1 SEHNR, CDR2 FQNEAQ (reference sequence). V shed 4 bases and J shed 4 bases, with 19 bases lying between them. Here the CDR3 DNA reads TGTGCCAGCAGCTCCCTGGGGAGGACCCTCGGCACTGAAGCTTTCTTT. It translates to CASSSLGRTLGTEAFF.

This clone was observed once. This chain joins TRBV7-2 and TRBJ2-7; TRBD2 matches at 14 bases. The trim removed 3 bases at V and 2 bases at J, leaving 6 bases unmatched. Germline V lookup: CDR1 SGHTA, CDR2 FQGNSA. This CDR3 region has 17 residues. The CDR3, as DNA: TGTGCCAGCAGCTTTTGGACTAGCGGGAGGAATCCCTACGAGCAGTACTTC. Its translation is CASSFWTSGRNPYEQYF.

Remarks on this clone: Relative to the germline gene, one junction end is altered; a read error may explain this. The chain recombines TRBV20-1 with TRBJ1-3; unclear D gene. The CDR3 has 9 residues. Per germline, CDR1 DFQATT and CDR2 SNEGSKA (reference sequence). This chain's CDR3 is CSAGLASIW. Written as DNA, the CDR3 is TGCAGTGCTGGCCTAGCCTCAATTTGG.

In its sample, this clone was seen once. The chain carries TRBV18 and TRBJ1-5, with unresolved D. V was pared by 3 bases and J by 6 bases, with 9 bases between. Germline lookup yields CDR1 KGHSH and CDR2 LQKENI. The CDR3 spans 13 residues. The CDR3 is CASSPNSGQPQHF. CDR3 coding DNA: TGTGCCAGCTCACCGAACAGTGGTCAGCCCCAGCATTTT.

This clone was observed a single time. J is TRBJ2-2 and V is TRBV2; a weak D match, TRBD2 (6 bases). The CDR3 length is 13 residues. In germline, CDR1 is SNHLY, CDR2 FYNNEI. Trimming took 11 bases from V and 6 from J, leaving 16 bases between them. The CDR3 sequence is CALRGGLAGELFF. CDR3 sequence (DNA): TGTGCCCTCCGTGGGGGGTTGGCCGGGGAGCTGTTTTTT.

The rearrangement joins TRBV19 to TRBJ1-1; TRBD1 aligns across 9 bases. The V and J ends lost 4 bases and 1 base, in that order; junction bases with no gene match: 4. CDR3 length: 15 amino acids. Per the germline V gene, CDR1 is LNHDA and CDR2 is SQIVND (reference sequence). CDR3 DNA: TGTGCCAGTAGTACCGGACAGGGGACGAACACTGAAGCTTTCTTT. It codes for CASSTGQGTNTEAFF.

This chain connects TRBV4-2 to TRBJ1-5; the D gene is possibly TRBD1 (5 bases). This CDR3 has 17 amino acids. Germline values: CDR1 LGHNA, CDR2 YNFKEQ. V lost 1 base and J 4 bases, leaving 17 bases between the germline ends. CDR3: CASSQGGTVRANQPQHF. In nucleotides, the CDR3 is TGTGCCAGCAGCCAAGGCGGGACGGTTAGGGCGAATCAGCCCCAGCATTTT.

This clone was seen a handful of times. This rearrangement joins TRBV6-2 or TRBV6-3 to TRBJ1-2; 7 positions match TRBD1. Unmatched junction bases numbered 5, after V lost 5 bases and J lost 2 bases. This CDR3 is 14 amino acids long. Germline CDR1 is MNHEY and CDR2 is SVGEGT. CDR3 in amino acids: CASSTKQGNYGYTF. DNA of the CDR3: TGTGCCAGCAGTACTAAACAGGGGAACTATGGCTACACCTTC.

V is TRBV6-2 or TRBV6-3 and J is TRBJ2-6, with D maybe TRBD1 (6 bases). The CDR3 is 15 amino acids. The V gene lost 5 bases and the J gene lost 4 bases, with 12 bases spanning the gap. Germline CDR1 reads MNHEY; CDR2 reads SVGEGT. Written as DNA, the CDR3 is TGTGCCAGCAGTGGGGGCCGGCGCGGGGCCAACGTCCTGACTTTC. Its translation is CASSGGRRGANVLTF.

The rearrangement uses TRBV19 and TRBJ1-2; 9 bases are a match to TRBD1. From germline, CDR1 is LNHDA and CDR2 SQIVND (reference sequence). There are 16 residues in the CDR3. J gave up 1 base and V 5 bases, and 8 bases lay outside the gene matches. CDR3 region: CASSFHGTGINYGYTF. The CDR3 nucleotides are TGTGCCAGTAGTTTCCACGGGACAGGGATTAACTATGGCTACACCTTC. Drawing the rest from reference TRBV19 and TRBJ1-2, the complete variable domain is DGGITQSPKYLFRKEGQNVTLSCEQNLNHDAMYWYRQDPGQGLRLIYYSQIVNDFQKGDIAEGYSVSREKKESFPLTVTSAQKNPTAFYLCASSFHGTGINYGYTFGSGTRLTVV.

The chain joins TRBV5-1 to TRBJ1-1; D gene ambiguous. Trimming took off 4 bases at V and 0 bases at J, with 7 bases between the two ends. There are 13 residues in the CDR3. Germline V gene lookup returns CDR1 SGHRS and CDR2 YFSETQ. The CDR3 sequence is CASSPSVNTEAFF. CDR3 nucleotide sequence: TGCGCCAGCAGCCCCTCTGTGAACACTGAAGCTTTCTTT.

The chain uses TRBV19 and TRBJ2-1; 15 positions match TRBD2. V was pared by 8 bases and J by 5 bases, with 13 bases of the junction left unmatched. The CDR3 spans 18 residues. Germline assignment: CDR1 LNHDA and CDR2 SQIVND (reference sequence). The chain's CDR3 is CASGYGLAGGPSHNEQFF. CDR3 DNA: TGTGCCAGTGGATACGGACTAGCGGGAGGGCCCAGCCACAATGAGCAGTTCTTC.

The V gene is TRBV24-1, the J gene TRBJ2-3, with D hard to call. This CDR3 is 12 amino acids long. The ends were cut back, 5 bases at V and 6 bases at J, with 8 bases in the middle. Germline V gene sequence: CDR1 KGHDR, CDR2 SFDVKD. The CDR3 here is CATSAPGDTQYF. The CDR3, as DNA: TGTGCCACCAGTGCCCCCGGGGATACGCAGTATTTT.

The chain links TRBV6-5 to TRBJ2-7, with TRBD1 matching over 8 bases. CDR3 length equals 15 residues. Germline loops: CDR1 MNHEY, CDR2 SVGAGI. J was trimmed by 4 bases and V by 4 bases; bases with no gene match: 9. CDR3 protein: CASSSSQGGSYEQYF. The CDR3 nucleotides read TGTGCCAGCAGTTCGTCACAGGGGGGTAGTTACGAGCAGTACTTC.

J is TRBJ1-4 and V is TRBV6-2 or TRBV6-3; TRBD1 matches at 11 bases. Germline loops: CDR1 MNHEY, CDR2 SVGEGT. J was trimmed by 2 bases and V by 4 bases; bases with no gene match: 12. This CDR3 spans 19 amino acids. CDR3 nucleotide sequence: TGTGCCAGCAGTTCTGGGGACAGGGGGGGAGGTCATACTAATGAAAAACTGTTTTTT. Amino acids: CASSSGDRGGGHTNEKLFF.

This clone was detected only once. The gene calls are TRBV5-1 and TRBJ1-6; D not certain. Germline V gene sequence: CDR1 SGHRS, CDR2 YFSETQ. The ends were cut back, 3 bases at V and 1 base at J, with 8 bases in the middle. This CDR3 region has 15 residues. The DNA of the CDR3 is TGCGCCAGCAGCTCTACGGGGTCCTATAATTCACCCCTCCACTTT. Its protein product is CASSSTGSYNSPLHF.

In this sample, this clone turned up once. This chain joins TRBV19 and TRBJ1-2; a possible D gene is TRBD1 (5 bases). The CDR3 extends over 13 amino acids. Trimming cost V 4 bases and J 4 bases, with 10 bases left between them. CDR1 is LNHDA, CDR2 SQIVND, per germline (reference sequence). The CDR3 nucleotides read TGTGCCAGTAGTAAGGGGCGCGCCTATGGCTACACCTTC. Its protein product is CASSKGRAYGYTF.

The genes are TRBV20-1 and TRBJ1-2; TRBD1 is a possible D gene (6 bases). CDR1 DFQATT and CDR2 SNEGSKA come from the germline V gene (reference sequence). The CDR3 contains 11 residues. Trimming took off 6 bases at V and 2 bases at J, with 7 bases between the two ends. The CDR3: CSATGNYGYTF. CDR3 nucleotide sequence: TGCAGTGCCACAGGGAACTATGGCTACACCTTC.

The chain has TRBV21-1 and TRBJ2-4; TRBD1, the table's D call, lacks a check against the DNA. TRBV21-1 is given as a pseudogene. The CDR3 is made up of 17 amino acids. CDR3 amino acids: CASILRTGGLGKNIQYF. As DNA, the CDR3 is TGTGCCAGCATCCTTAGGACAGGGGGCTTGGGGAAAAACATTCAGTACTTC.

V is TRBV5-4 and J is TRBJ1-2, with 8 nucleotides matching TRBD1. Per the germline V gene, CDR1 is SGHNT and CDR2 is YYREEE (reference sequence). Trimming removed 4 bases from V and 3 bases from J; junction bases left unmatched: 2. The CDR3 runs to 13 residues. The CDR3 is CASSGQGDYGYTF. CDR3 DNA: TGTGCCAGCAGCGGACAGGGAGACTATGGCTACACCTTC.

J is TRBJ2-1 and V is TRBV7-2, with TRBD1 matching 9 bases. J lost 6 bases, V lost 1 base, and 7 bases had no gene match. Per germline, CDR1 SGHTA and CDR2 FQGNSA. This CDR3 comprises 16 residues. The CDR3 region is CASSLETGTGFNEQFF. Here the CDR3 DNA reads TGTGCCAGCAGCTTAGAAACCGGGACAGGGTTCAATGAGCAGTTCTTC.

The chain combines TRBV28 with TRBJ2-5; 7 nucleotides match TRBD2. This CDR3 contains 15 residues. Germline CDR1 MDHEN, CDR2 SYDVKM. The V and J ends lost 4 bases and 5 bases, in that order; junction bases with no gene match: 10. CDR3 in amino acids: CASSSPGSGEETQYF. CDR3 sequence (DNA): TGTGCCAGCAGTTCCCCTGGGAGCGGGGAGGAGACCCAGTACTTC.

In this sample, this clone turned up once. Given the absence of the conserved phenylalanine or tryptophan at the CDR3 end, a read error is likely. The chain carries TRBV7-9 and TRBJ1-2, with D possibly being TRBD1 (5 bases). Trimming removed 1 base at V and 4 bases at J, with 7 bases between. The CDR3 has 13 residues. Per germline, CDR1 SEHNR and CDR2 FQNEAQ (reference sequence). CDR3 DNA: TGTGCCAGCAGCTTAGGACAGTTCTATGGCTACACCCTC. It translates to CASSLGQFYGYTL.

The chain carries TRBV28 and TRBJ2-7, with TRBD1 matching 8 bases. This CDR3 has 15 amino acids. V was clipped by 3 bases and J by 5 bases; unmatched bases: 9. CDR1 is MDHEN, CDR2 SYDVKM, per germline. This CDR3 reads CASSFSDRVRNEQYF. The CDR3 DNA reads as TGTGCCAGCAGTTTCTCGGACAGGGTGCGAAACGAGCAGTACTTC.

The chain recombines TRBV19 with TRBJ1-3, with D perhaps TRBD1 (5 bases). The length of the CDR3 is 14 residues. Between the trimmed V and J ends, which lost 7 bases and 0 bases, there was a span of 10 bases. Germline V gene lookup returns CDR1 LNHDA and CDR2 SQIVND (reference sequence). CDR3 in amino acids: CASIWTSSGNTIYF. The CDR3 bases are TGTGCCAGTATCTGGACAAGCTCTGGAAACACCATATATTTT.

The genes are TRBV6-1 and TRBJ2-7; 9 positions match TRBD2. This CDR3 contains 14 residues. From germline, CDR1 is MNHNS and CDR2 SASEGT. The trim removed 2 bases at V and 1 base at J, leaving 0 bases unmatched. In nucleotides, the CDR3 is TGTGCCAGCAGTGAACTAGCGGGATCCTACGAGCAGTACTTC. Translation gives CASSELAGSYEQYF.

The chain uses TRBV19 and TRBJ2-7, with 11 bases matching TRBD1. This CDR3 spans 13 amino acids. The trim removed 5 bases at V and 6 bases at J, leaving 3 bases unmatched. Germline V lookup: CDR1 LNHDA, CDR2 SQIVND (reference sequence). The CDR3 loop is CASSRDRGGEQYF. CDR3 coding DNA: TGTGCCAGTAGTCGGGACAGGGGGGGCGAGCAGTACTTC.

The chain has TRBV19 and TRBJ1-1; D is ambiguous. This CDR3 contains 14 residues. V shed 5 bases and J shed 0 bases, with 10 bases lying between them. Germline V CDR1 and CDR2: LNHDA, SQIVND (reference sequence). The CDR3 DNA follows: TGTGCCAGTAGTCCCACAATGATGAACACTGAAGCTTTCTTT. It translates to CASSPTMMNTEAFF.

The chain combines TRBV7-8 with TRBJ2-7; D is ambiguous. The CDR3 runs 13 residues. The V end was cut by 3 bases, the J end by 0 bases, with 6 bases between. CDR1 and CDR2 from the germline V gene are SGHVS and FQNEAQ. In nucleotides, the CDR3 is TGTGCCAGCAGCTTCGGCGGCTCCTACGAGCAGTACTTC. Its translation is CASSFGGSYEQYF.